This T cell receptor (beta chain) was sequenced in a study of blood T cell repertoires in COVID-19. Across 20 to 25 US areas, participants ranged in age from about 18 to 90 years. Participants' own reports of clinical history determined their cohort assignment. The CDR3 runs 14 residues. Looked up from germline, CDR1 is MNHEY and CDR2 is SVGAGI. The V gene lost 4 bases and the J gene lost 5 bases, with 12 bases spanning the gap. Sequencing was performed with immunoSEQ multiplex PCR; in TCRdb, only in-frame clones are kept and a portion is missing. The sample has roughly 200,000 clones; 75% to 90% are singletons.

The genes are TRBV6-5 and TRBJ1-3; no clear D gene. This TCR came from a man aged 40-55 years who had recovered from COVID-19. Material: PBMCs or T cells enriched from blood (not recorded which). CDR3 protein: CASSFGSSRNTIYF. For the CDR3, the DNA is TGTGCCAGCAGTTTCGGGTCCTCGAGAAACACCATATATTTT.